This T cell receptor beta chain was recovered during a study of cytomegalovirus exposure and HLA in healthy donors. Concerning this clone: Its specificity is not known.

Use of 60 Vbeta and 13 Jbeta primers characterized the PCR. Method: immunoSEQ multiplex PCR; TCRdb's copy keeps in-frame clones and lacks some. Of 200,000 or so clones listed, more than 65% were seen once; the top ten hold approximately 5.4%. Germline V CDR1 and CDR2: MNHEY, SMNVEV (reference sequence). The V and J ends lost 6 bases and 6 bases, in that order; junction bases with no gene match: 9. The CDR3 has 15 amino acids. Study-wide points: In a later analysis, most CMV-associated TCR beta chains appeared HLA-restricted.

The gene calls are TRBV27 and TRBJ1-5, with 9 bases lining up with TRBD1. This receptor was obtained from a woman in her twenties or thirties in good health and CMV-seropositive. Sequencing input: PBMCs. The CDR3, as DNA: TGTGCCAGCAGAGGACAGGGGACCCAACGTCAGCCCCAGCATTTT. This codes for CASRGQGTQRQPQHF.